This T cell receptor beta chain was sequenced during a study of cytomegalovirus exposure and HLA in healthy donors. Study outcomes and limitations: Reports described diagnosis of cytomegalovirus status by the classifier as highly specific and sensitive. Productive rates of about 87% or about 30% were seen for most TCR beta V segments in an earlier analysis. By a later analysis, the bulk of CMV-associated TCR beta chains appeared HLA-restricted.

This clone was seen more than once but under ten times. Its antigen is unidentified. Germline loops: CDR1 LGHNA, CDR2 YSLEER. This CDR3 spans 16 amino acids. V lost 2 bases to trimming and J lost 8 bases; unmatched junction nucleotides: 11. The primer mix had 60 Vbeta and 13 Jbeta primers. Sequenced by immunoSEQ multiplex PCR; TCRdb stores in-frame clones only, minus some. Of 50,000 to 80,000 clones in the sample, around four fifths were seen once. The specimen sequenced was PBMCs. This TCR came from a male donor in good health and CMV-seropositive. This chain connects TRBV4-3 to TRBJ2-3; TRBD1 matches 9 bases. As DNA, the CDR3 is TGCGCCAGCAGCCAACAAGCGAGGACAGGGGTGTCTACGCAGTATTTT. It specifies CASSQQARTGVSTQYF.